Following are 30 T cell receptor beta chains from one sample sequenced in a study of T cells in Graves' hyperthyroidism and ophthalmopathy. The TCR beta CDR3 regions underwent amplification using RNA transcripts as the source. HTBI primers drove first-round RT-PCR of the TCR CDR3. A single record per CDR3 protein comes from TCRdb applying MiXCR to the multiplex PCR reads. The sample yields about 500,000 distinct CDR3 sequences, over 45% seen once. The sample comprised peripheral blood or thyroid tissue (not recorded which). The receptor source for this set is an adult woman with Graves' disease, either hyperthyroidism or ophthalmopathy (not recorded which).

This clonotype was found a few times. This chain uses TRBV29-1 with TRBJ1-4; no reliable D call. V gave up 7 bases and J gave up 6 bases, with 9 bases separating them. The CDR3 is made up of 11 amino acids. Germline V CDR1 and CDR2: SQVTM, ANQGSEA. CDR3 DNA: TGCAGCGGGAAGAAGGATGAAAAACTGTTTTTT. This codes for CSGKKDEKLFF.

As for this clonotype: This may stem from a read error, because a much larger clone lies one nucleotide away. The V call is TRBV20-1, the J call TRBJ2-7; 7 bases are a match to TRBD2. The germline V gene has CDR1 DFQATT and CDR2 SNEGSKA (reference sequence). This CDR3 contains 15 residues. CDR3 loop: CSAAQRSRGVREGTF. CDR3 sequence (DNA): TGCAGTGCTGCCCAGCGGAGCCGCGGCGTGAGGGAGGGGACCTTC.

This sequence joins TRBV7-9 and TRBJ2-7; D may be TRBD1 (6 bases). The CDR3 has 14 amino acids. The germline CDR1 and CDR2 sequences are SEHNR and FQNEAQ (reference sequence). V lost 7 bases, J lost 2 bases, and 15 bases lay in between. CDR3 amino acids: CASTSPGQAYEQYF. CDR3 DNA: TGTGCCAGCACATCTCCGGGACAAGCCTACGAGCAGTACTTC.

This clonotype was seen many times. V is TRBV20-1 and J is TRBJ1-6; 10 bases align to TRBD1. Looked up from germline, CDR1 is DFQATT and CDR2 is SNEGSKA (reference sequence). The junction had 8 bases not matched to a gene; V was cut back by 3 bases and J by 9 bases. The CDR3 has 15 residues. CDR3 amino acids: CSASAGTGDGSPLHF. CDR3 in DNA: TGCAGTGCTAGTGCCGGGACAGGGGACGGTTCACCCCTCCACTTT.

This rearrangement joins TRBV7-2 to TRBJ2-5; D is ambiguous. CDR1 is SGHTA, CDR2 FQGNSA, per germline. V was cut by 1 base and J by 2 bases, with 14 bases left in between. The CDR3 spans 16 residues. This chain's CDR3 is CASSLVGGPVQETQYF. CDR3 bases: TGTGCCAGCAGCTTAGTCGGCGGACCGGTGCAAGAGACCCAGTACTTC.

This clonotype was picked up a small number of times. The chain couples TRBV2 to TRBJ2-3; D perhaps matches TRBD2 (6 bases). The V gene's germline CDR1 is SNHLY and CDR2 FYNNEI. V shed 6 bases and J shed 3 bases, with 19 bases lying between them. The CDR3 loop spans 16 amino acids. The CDR3 region is CASRSVSGFGTDTQYF. The DNA for the CDR3 is TGTGCCAGCAGATCCGTCAGCGGGTTTGGGACAGATACGCAGTATTTT.

This clonotype was picked up a small number of times. A read error may account for a junction end that differs from germline. The chain is built from TRBV2 and TRBJ2-2; TRBD2 is a possible D gene (5 bases). CDR1 SNHLY and CDR2 FYNNEI come from the germline V gene. The CDR3 has 11 amino acids. CDR3 coding DNA: TGTGCCAGCAGTGATTCCGGGGTGCTGTTTTTT. Its translation is CASSDSGVLFF.

The J gene is TRBJ2-5, the V gene TRBV6-1, with 10 bases aligning to TRBD2. The germline CDR1 and CDR2 sequences are MNHNS and SASEGT. After removal of 6 bases from V and 4 bases from J, the junction contained 8 bases not matched to a gene. The CDR3 is made up of 15 amino acids. The CDR3 loop is CASSRIAGGLETQYF. CDR3 nucleotides: TGTGCCAGCAGCCGTATAGCGGGAGGTTTAGAGACCCAGTACTTC.

This clonotype was seen only a few times. V is TRBV25-1 and J is TRBJ1-1, with D maybe TRBD1 (5 bases). Trimming pared 5 bases from V and 0 bases from J, leaving 19 bases between. The length of the CDR3 is 17 residues. CDR1 and CDR2 (germline): MGHDK, SYGVNS. This CDR3 is CASSQSPRTGMNTEAFF. The DNA for the CDR3 is TGTGCCAGCAGTCAGTCTCCCCGCACAGGAATGAACACTGAAGCTTTCTTT.

This clonotype was found many times. The chain joins TRBV7-9 to TRBJ2-5, with 7 bases that match TRBD1. The CDR3 has 15 residues. Trimming at V came to 5 bases and at J to 0 bases, leaving 6 bases not matched to a gene. The germline V gene has CDR1 SEHNR and CDR2 FQNEAQ (reference sequence). The CDR3, as DNA: TGTGCCAGCAGCCAGGACAGGTCAGACCAAGAGACCCAGTACTTC. It is translated as CASSQDRSDQETQYF.

This clonotype has ten or more counts. The V and J genes are TRBV5-1 and TRBJ2-7; TRBD2 matches 10 bases. Germline CDR1 reads SGHRS; CDR2 reads YFSETQ. The CDR3 has 16 amino acids. V lost 4 bases, J lost 0 bases, and 7 bases stayed unmatched. The chain's CDR3 is CASSPLAGGDSYEQYF. As DNA, the CDR3 is TGCGCCAGCAGCCCTTTAGCGGGAGGAGACTCCTACGAGCAGTACTTC.

J is TRBJ2-2 and V is TRBV2; maybe TRBD1 (6 bases). Germline V gene lookup returns CDR1 SNHLY and CDR2 FYNNEI. Trimming pared 6 bases from V and 4 bases from J, leaving 18 bases between. The CDR3 runs 16 residues. The CDR3 region has the DNA TGTGCCAGCAGCGCCACAGGGAAGGCAGGCACCGGGGAGCTGTTTTTT. It encodes CASSATGKAGTGELFF.

The chain recombines TRBV16 with TRBJ1-6, with D possibly being TRBD1 (5 bases). CDR3 length equals 14 residues. Deletions cut 2 bases from V and 10 bases from J, with 12 bases between. Looked up from germline, CDR1 is KGHSY and CDR2 is FQNENV. CDR3 in amino acids: CASSQGAEGSPLHF. CDR3 DNA sequence: TGTGCCAGCAGCCAAGGGGCAGAGGGGTCACCCCTCCACTTT.

This clonotype was seen ten or more times. The gene calls are TRBV7-2 and TRBJ2-5, with TRBD2 as a possible D gene (5 bases). The CDR3 extends over 16 amino acids. Germline V gene lookup returns CDR1 SGHTA and CDR2 FQGNSA. The ends were cut back, 1 base at V and 5 bases at J, with 17 bases in the middle. CDR3 sequence reads: CASSLDVAKPGETQYF. As DNA, the CDR3 is TGTGCCAGCAGCTTAGACGTGGCCAAACCGGGGGAGACCCAGTACTTC.

Comment on this clonotype: In this CDR3 the conserved last residue, phenylalanine or tryptophan, is missing, so a read error is likely. The genes are TRBV2 and TRBJ1-5, with D possibly TRBD1 on 5 matching bases. The CDR3 runs to 13 residues. Looked up from germline, CDR1 is SNHLY and CDR2 is FYNNEI. Trimming left V 6 bases short and J 4 bases short, with 10 bases between. The CDR3 DNA reads as TGTGCCAGCAGGGCAGGGATAAATCAGCCCCAGCATTCT. Its protein product is CASRAGINQPQHS.

This clonotype was found many times. This rearrangement joins TRBV2 to TRBJ2-7; perhaps TRBD1 as D (6 bases). Germline V lookup: CDR1 SNHLY, CDR2 FYNNEI. Trimming shortened V by 4 bases and J by 3 bases, and 13 bases separated the two germline ends. CDR3 size: 14 residues. The CDR3 region is CASSGPVGGYEQYF. As DNA, the CDR3 is TGTGCCAGCAGTGGGCCCGTAGGGGGCTACGAGCAGTACTTC.

The V call is TRBV9, the J call TRBJ2-5; the D gene is possibly TRBD2 (5 bases). Germline CDR1 SGDLS, CDR2 YYNGEE. CDR3 length: 15 amino acids. V was shortened by 5 bases and J by 9 bases, with 23 bases between the two germline ends. Here the CDR3 reads CASSVMDGVNQPQYF. The CDR3 nucleotides are TGTGCCAGCAGTGTTATGGACGGGGTAAATCAGCCCCAGTACTTC.

The sample holds many counts of this clonotype. J is TRBJ2-6 and V is TRBV11-2; TRBD2 might be the D (5 bases). CDR1 is SGHAT, CDR2 FQNNGV, per germline. The CDR3 covers 16 residues. V was trimmed by 1 base and J by 2 bases, leaving 9 bases between them. DNA of the CDR3: TGTGCCAGCAGCTTAGTGCGTAGCGCTGGGGCCAACGTCCTGACTTTC. It specifies CASSLVRSAGANVLTF.

The genes are TRBV7-9 and TRBJ2-7; D is unclear. CDR1 is SEHNR, CDR2 FQNEAQ, per germline (reference sequence). The CDR3 is 12 residues long. The V end lost 6 bases, the J end lost 5 bases, and 11 bases lay between the germline ends. The CDR3 sequence: CASRGNTHEQYF. Here the CDR3 DNA reads TGTGCCAGCAGAGGTAACACCCACGAGCAGTACTTC.

The chain joins TRBV7-9 to TRBJ2-5, with 7 bases matching TRBD2. Germline lookup yields CDR1 SEHNR and CDR2 FQNEAQ (reference sequence). CDR3 length: 15 amino acids. The V segment lost 5 bases and the J segment 5 bases; nucleotides outside the gene matches: 11. CDR3 residues: CASSHRDRDYETQYF. In DNA form, the CDR3 reads TGTGCCAGCAGCCACCGGGATAGGGACTACGAGACCCAGTACTTC.

This clonotype was counted ten times or more. This sequence joins TRBV7-9 and TRBJ2-5; the D gene is possibly TRBD1 (6 bases). The CDR3 consists of 13 residues. V was shortened by 2 bases and J by 5 bases, with 9 bases between the two germline ends. CDR1 SEHNR and CDR2 FQNEAQ come from the germline V gene (reference sequence). The CDR3, as DNA: TGTGCCAGCAGCTTATTGCAGGGGGAGACCCAGTACTTC. Translation gives CASSLLQGETQYF.

The chain couples TRBV29-1 to TRBJ1-1; no firm D call. The CDR3 covers 12 residues. Trimming took off 5 bases at V and 1 base at J, with 8 bases between the two ends. From germline, CDR1 is SQVTM and CDR2 ANQGSEA. The CDR3 protein is CSVRATNTEAFF. The DNA of the CDR3 is TGCAGCGTTAGGGCCACGAACACTGAAGCTTTCTTT. Full variable domain (outside the CDR3, taken from reference TRBV29-1 and TRBJ1-1): SAVISQKPSRDICQRGTSLTIQCQVDSQVTMMFWYRQQPGQSLTLIATANQGSEATYESGFVIDKFPISRPNLTFSTLTVSNMSPEDSSIYLCSVRATNTEAFFGQGTRLTVV.

The chain couples TRBV7-2 to TRBJ1-1; D call uncertain. Deletions cut 3 bases from V and 1 base from J, with 9 bases between. This CDR3 has 14 amino acids. Germline CDR1 reads SGHTA; CDR2 reads FQGNSA. The CDR3 DNA is TGTGCCAGCAGCTTCTTCGTCGAGAACACTGAAGCTTTCTTT. This encodes CASSFFVENTEAFF. Full variable domain (rest looked up from reference TRBV7-2 and TRBJ1-1): GAGVSQSPSNKVTEKGKDVELRCDPISGHTALYWYRQSLGQGLEFLIYFQGNSAPDKSGLPSDRFSAERTGGSVSTLTIQRTQQEDSAVYLCASSFFVENTEAFFGQGTRLTVV.

This clonotype was seen ten or more times. The CDR3 DNA reads as TGTGCCAGCAGCCGAATGCCGGGACTAGCGGGAGGCAGCTCCTACGAGCAGTACTTC. Protein: CASSRMPGLAGGSSYEQYF. The chain has TRBV14 and TRBJ2-7; TRBD2 matches at 15 bases. This CDR3 contains 19 residues. Trimming cost V 4 bases and J 0 bases; bases outside gene matches: 10. Per germline, CDR1 SGHDN and CDR2 FVKESK.

This clonotype was picked up many times. The rearrangement joins TRBV5-1 to TRBJ1-1; 7 bases are shared with TRBD1. The CDR3 is made up of 15 amino acids. V shed 3 bases, J shed 4 bases, and the junction held 9 bases outside the gene matches. Germline V lookup: CDR1 SGHRS, CDR2 YFSETQ. This chain's CDR3 is CASSWRQGEGTEAFF. The CDR3 DNA follows: TGCGCCAGCAGCTGGCGACAGGGAGAGGGCACTGAAGCTTTCTTT.

This clonotype was recorded a few times. The chain recombines TRBV15 with TRBJ1-2; tentatively, D is TRBD1 (5 bases). From germline, CDR1 is LNHNV and CDR2 YYDKDF (reference sequence). The CDR3 loop spans 14 amino acids. Trimming stripped 3 bases from V and 4 bases from J, with 12 bases between. CDR3 in amino acids: CATSSGSGGYGYTF. The CDR3 coding sequence is TGTGCCACCAGCAGCGGGTCCGGGGGCTATGGCTACACCTTC.

This clonotype was picked up a small number of times. This chain connects TRBV15 to TRBJ1-3; D is undetermined. The CDR3 is made up of 14 amino acids. Trimming left V 2 bases short and J 0 bases short, with 5 bases between. The germline V gene encodes CDR1 LNHNV and CDR2 YYDKDF (reference sequence). In DNA form, the CDR3 reads TGTGCCACCAGCAGACCGACCTCTGGAAACACCATATATTTT. Amino acid sequence: CATSRPTSGNTIYF.

The table lists this clonotype with many counts. CDR3 sequence (DNA): TGTGCCACCACGGGGGGCCCAAATCAGCCCCAGCATTTT. Translating gives CATTGGPNQPQHF. The chain couples TRBV10-3 to TRBJ1-5; maybe TRBD1 (6 bases). V was pared by 10 bases and J by 4 bases, with 14 bases between. CDR1 ENHRY and CDR2 SYGVKD come from the germline V gene. The CDR3 runs to 13 residues.

The rearrangement links TRBV9 to TRBJ1-6, with a tentative D call TRBD1 (5 bases). This CDR3 is built from 15 residues. V gave up 0 bases and J gave up 4 bases, with 8 bases separating them. Per germline, CDR1 SGDLS and CDR2 YYNGEE. The CDR3 bases are TGTGCCAGCAGCGTAGGCGCAGGGTATAATTCACCCCTCCACTTT. Its protein product is CASSVGAGYNSPLHF.

This clonotype has a count of ten or more. This chain links TRBV19 with TRBJ1-5; D remains ambiguous. Trimming shortened V by 8 bases and J by 6 bases, and 14 bases separated the two germline ends. The CDR3 sequence is 13 residues long. Per germline, CDR1 LNHDA and CDR2 SQIVND (reference sequence). In DNA, the CDR3 is TGTGCCAGTTCTCTACGGGGTATTCAGCCCCAGCATTTT. This translates into CASSLRGIQPQHF.